This TCR beta chain was captured in a study of blood T cell repertoires in COVID-19. Study as a whole: Sites across the United States, Italy and Spain contributed samples from acute and convalescent COVID-19.

CDR1 and CDR2 (germline): SEHNR, FQNEAQ (reference sequence). The CDR3 is 15 residues long. The germline V and J ends were trimmed by 5 bases and 8 bases, with 21 bases remaining between them. Source study methods: The assay estimated nucleated cells by amplifying reference gene primers. TCRdb keeps only in-frame clones here, not all; method: immunoSEQ multiplex PCR. V and J calls and clone size follow that table, whereas D and trimming were derived from the DNA. The sample gives 250,000 or so clones, roughly 84% of which show up once; 1.5% is in the top ten. The J gene is TRBJ2-5, the V gene TRBV7-9; a possible D gene is TRBD1 (6 bases). Sequences were obtained from peripheral blood. This sequence originates from a woman aged 40 to 50 who had recovered from COVID-19. The CDR3 region has the DNA TGTGCCAGCAGCGGGGGCGTGAGATTGGGGATAACCCAGTACTTC. Its translation: CASSGGVRLGITQYF.